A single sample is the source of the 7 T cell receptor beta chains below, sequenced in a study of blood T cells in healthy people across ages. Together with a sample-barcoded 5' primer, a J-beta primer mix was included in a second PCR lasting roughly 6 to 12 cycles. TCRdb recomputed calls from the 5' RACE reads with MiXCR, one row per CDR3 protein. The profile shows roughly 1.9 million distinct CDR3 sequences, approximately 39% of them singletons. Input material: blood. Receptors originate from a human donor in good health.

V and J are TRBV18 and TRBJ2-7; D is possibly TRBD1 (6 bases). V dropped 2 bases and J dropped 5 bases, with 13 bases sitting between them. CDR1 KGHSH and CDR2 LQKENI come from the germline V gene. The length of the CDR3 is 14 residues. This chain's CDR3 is CASSPRQDPHEQYF. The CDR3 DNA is TGTGCCAGCTCACCAAGACAGGACCCCCACGAGCAGTACTTC.

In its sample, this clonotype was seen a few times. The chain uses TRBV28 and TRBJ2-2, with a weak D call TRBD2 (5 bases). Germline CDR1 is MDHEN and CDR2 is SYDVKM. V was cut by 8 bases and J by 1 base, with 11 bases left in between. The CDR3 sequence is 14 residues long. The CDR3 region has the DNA TGTGCCAGCGGACCGGGAATGAACACCGGGGAGCTGTTTTTT. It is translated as CASGPGMNTGELFF.

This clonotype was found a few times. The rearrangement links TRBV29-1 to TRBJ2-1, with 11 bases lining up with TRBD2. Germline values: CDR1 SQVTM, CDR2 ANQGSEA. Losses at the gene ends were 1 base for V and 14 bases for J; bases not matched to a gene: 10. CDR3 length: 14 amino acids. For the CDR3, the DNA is TGCAGCGTTGAAGCGACTAGCGGGGATGAGGGAAAGTTCTTC. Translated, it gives CSVEATSGDEGKFF.

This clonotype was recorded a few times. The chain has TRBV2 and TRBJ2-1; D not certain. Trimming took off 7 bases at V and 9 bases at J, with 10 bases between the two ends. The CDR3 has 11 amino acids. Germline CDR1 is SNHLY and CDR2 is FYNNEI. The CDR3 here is CASNRASEQFF. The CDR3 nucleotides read TGTGCCAGCAACCGGGCGAGTGAGCAGTTCTTC. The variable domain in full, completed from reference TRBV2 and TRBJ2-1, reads EPEVTQTPSHQVTQMGQEVILRCVPISNHLYFYWYRQILGQKVEFLVSFYNNEISEKSEIFDDQFSVERPDGSNFTLKIRSTKLEDSAMYFCASNRASEQFFGPGTRLTVL.

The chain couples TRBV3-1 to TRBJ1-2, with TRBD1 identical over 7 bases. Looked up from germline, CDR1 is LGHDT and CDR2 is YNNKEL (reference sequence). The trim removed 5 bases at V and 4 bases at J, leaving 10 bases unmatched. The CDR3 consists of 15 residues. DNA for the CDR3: TGTGCCAGCAGCTCGGCTCGGACAGGACTCTATGGCTACACCTTC. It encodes CASSSARTGLYGYTF.

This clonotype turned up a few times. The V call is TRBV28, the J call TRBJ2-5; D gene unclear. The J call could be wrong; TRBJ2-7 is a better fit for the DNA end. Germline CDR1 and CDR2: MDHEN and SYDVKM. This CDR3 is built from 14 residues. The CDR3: CASSAPGWGYEQYF. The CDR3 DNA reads TGTGCCAGCAGTGCCCCAGGTTGGGGCTACGAGCAGTACTTC.

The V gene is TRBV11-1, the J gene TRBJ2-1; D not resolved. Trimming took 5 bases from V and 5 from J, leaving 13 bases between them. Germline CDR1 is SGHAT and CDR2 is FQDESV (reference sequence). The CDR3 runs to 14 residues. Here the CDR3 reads CASSPSLIDNEQFF. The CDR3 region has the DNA TGTGCCAGCAGCCCCTCTCTGATCGACAATGAGCAGTTCTTC.